This TCR beta chain was found in a study of shared clonotypes between healthy human individuals. Study findings and constraints: Unshared clonotypes carried lower generation probabilities than those common to all four donors.

Germline CDR1 KGHSH, CDR2 LQKENI. CDR3 length: 17 residues. Trimming pared 0 bases from V and 0 bases from J, leaving 14 bases between. Details on this clone: Its antigen is currently unknown.

Produced via immunoSEQ multiplex PCR; TCRdb's table is partial and in-frame only. The sample contains 950,000 to 1,100,000 clones, around three quarters of which appear only once. The donor population consisted of healthy HIV-negative adults with no recent acute infections or vaccinations. The chain joins TRBV18 to TRBJ1-1; the D gene is possibly TRBD1 (6 bases). The sequenced material came from memory CD4+ T cells from PBMCs. The subset here: CD45RA-negative fraction. The origin of this receptor is a man aged 18 to 30 in good health. Some clones in this sample may be carry-over from other donors' samples. DNA for the CDR3: TGTGCCAGCTCACCACCGGGGGCCCGAACAGTGAACACTGAAGCTTTCTTT. This translates into CASSPPGARTVNTEAFF.